These 32 T cell receptor beta chains originate from one sample sequenced in a study of cytomegalovirus exposure and HLA in healthy donors. The PCR made use of 60 Vbeta and 13 Jbeta primers. Here immunoSEQ multiplex PCR was the method, and the copy in TCRdb shows in-frame clones only, minus some. The table lists a few hundred thousand clones, 80% to 95% of them singletons, with roughly 1.5% in the top ten. Sequencing was carried out using PBMCs. These receptor sequences come from a girl aged 2 to 9 in good health and CMV-seronegative.

The chain uses TRBV11-2 and TRBJ2-1; no reliable D call. Deletions cut 1 base from V and 1 base from J, with 11 bases between. CDR3 length: 16 residues. Per the germline V gene, CDR1 is SGHAT and CDR2 is FQNNGV. CDR3 DNA: TGTGCCAGCAGCTTAGGAGGTAGGAGTTCCTACAATGAGCAGTTCTTC. Amino acid sequence: CASSLGGRSSYNEQFF.

The chain recombines TRBV15 with TRBJ2-1, with 7 bases matching TRBD2. With 3 bases clipped from V and 8 bases from J, the junction kept 10 bases outside the gene matches. The germline CDR1 and CDR2 sequences are LNHNV and YYDKDF (reference sequence). The CDR3 loop spans 15 amino acids. For the CDR3, the DNA is TGTGCCACCAGCAGGGAGAAAGCGGGACTCGATGAGCAGTTCTTC. The encoded protein is CATSREKAGLDEQFF.

The chain couples TRBV30 to TRBJ1-1, with a weak D call TRBD1 (6 bases). Germline CDR1 GTSNPN, CDR2 SVGIG (reference sequence). This CDR3 has 15 residues. The ends were cut back, 3 bases at V and 0 bases at J, with 14 bases in the middle. CDR3 nucleotide sequence: TGTGCCTGGAGAACTCCACAGGGTGTGAACACTGAAGCTTTCTTT. It encodes CAWRTPQGVNTEAFF.

The chain employs TRBV27 and TRBJ2-7; TRBD2 matches 9 bases. Germline V lookup: CDR1 MNHEY, CDR2 SMNVEV (reference sequence). This CDR3 is built from 15 residues. With 6 bases clipped from V and 0 bases from J, the junction kept 6 bases outside the gene matches. In DNA form, the CDR3 reads TGTGCCAGCAGCACCTGGACTAGCGTCTCCTACGAGCAGTACTTC. Translation: CASSTWTSVSYEQYF.

The chain carries TRBV20-1 and TRBJ1-1; D not certain. V lost 6 bases and J lost 1, with 6 bases in between. The germline CDR1 and CDR2 sequences are DFQATT and SNEGSKA (reference sequence). There are 11 residues in the CDR3. The CDR3, as DNA: TGCAGTGCAATACAGAACACTGAAGCTTTCTTT. Translated: CSAIQNTEAFF.

Only one count was recorded for this clone. The rearrangement uses TRBV27 and TRBJ1-1, with D perhaps matching TRBD1 (5 bases). The ends were cut back, 2 bases at V and 3 bases at J, with 7 bases in the middle. Germline V lookup: CDR1 MNHEY, CDR2 SMNVEV (reference sequence). The CDR3 contains 13 residues. CDR3 residues: CASSLSRDTEAFF. In DNA form, the CDR3 reads TGTGCCAGCAGTTTAAGCAGGGACACTGAAGCTTTCTTT.

The chain joins TRBV6-6 to TRBJ1-1; D unclear. Germline lookup yields CDR1 MNHNY and CDR2 SVGAGI (reference sequence). This CDR3 has 11 amino acids. The ends were cut back, 10 bases at V and 5 bases at J, with 11 bases in the middle. The CDR3 reads CATGGRTEAFF. For the CDR3, the DNA is TGTGCCACAGGAGGGCGAACTGAAGCTTTCTTT.

The chain combines TRBV12-5 with TRBJ1-5, with 7 bases lining up with TRBD1. CDR3 length: 14 residues. V shed 7 bases and J 7 bases; nucleotides not matched to a gene: 10. CDR1 and CDR2 from the germline V gene are LGHNT and FRNRAP. The CDR3 DNA is TGTGCTAGTGATAAGACAGGGACGGGACAGCCCCAGCATTTT. It codes for CASDKTGTGQPQHF.

The chain links TRBV7-9 to TRBJ2-7; possibly TRBD1 for D (5 bases). Germline V gives CDR1 SEHNR, CDR2 FQNEAQ (reference sequence). Trimming shortened V by 7 bases and J by 0 bases, and 13 bases separated the two germline ends. CDR3 length: 14 residues. CDR3 sequence reads: CASTSDTSSYEQYF. The DNA for the CDR3 is TGTGCCAGCACCTCGGACACGAGCTCCTACGAGCAGTACTTC.

The rearrangement uses TRBV6-1 and TRBJ2-2; no definite D call. V shed 3 bases and J shed 6 bases, with 11 bases lying between them. Per germline, CDR1 MNHNS and CDR2 SASEGT. This CDR3 has 14 amino acids. The DNA of the CDR3 is TGTGCCAGCAGTGAGCAGCAGGCTGCCGGGGAGCTGTTTTTT. Its protein product is CASSEQQAAGELFF.

The CDR3 region has the DNA TGTGCCAGCGGAACTGGAGGGAGCTCCTACAATGAGCAGTTCTTC. This codes for CASGTGGSSYNEQFF. The rearrangement links TRBV2 to TRBJ2-1; D may be TRBD2 (6 bases). This CDR3 is built from 15 residues. The germline V and J ends were trimmed by 8 bases and 0 bases, with 14 bases remaining between them. Germline lookup yields CDR1 SNHLY and CDR2 FYNNEI.

The chain uses TRBV20-1 and TRBJ2-5; D is unclear. Germline V gene lookup returns CDR1 DFQATT and CDR2 SNEGSKA (reference sequence). The CDR3 has 11 residues. The germline V and J ends were trimmed by 4 bases and 11 bases, with 14 bases remaining between them. CDR3 region: CSAIYRSKQYF. The CDR3 DNA reads TGCAGTGCTATCTATCGTTCGAAGCAGTACTTC.

The chain has TRBV9 and TRBJ1-3; 7 positions match TRBD1. This CDR3 is 14 amino acids long. Germline CDR1 and CDR2: SGDLS and YYNGEE. V shed 3 bases and J 1 base; nucleotides not matched to a gene: 1. DNA for the CDR3: TGTGCCAGCAGCGCGACAGGGTCTGGAAACACCATATATTTT. This sequence encodes CASSATGSGNTIYF.

V gene TRBV15 combines with J gene TRBJ2-2; 9 nucleotides align to TRBD1. The CDR3 spans 19 residues. Germline assignment: CDR1 LNHNV and CDR2 YYDKDF (reference sequence). The V segment lost 1 base and the J segment 1 base; nucleotides outside the gene matches: 10. CDR3 in DNA: TGTGCCACCAGCAGAGGGACAGGGGTGGGGCAGTTGAACACCGGGGAGCTGTTTTTT. This codes for CATSRGTGVGQLNTGELFF.

The CDR3 sequence is CASSQFKNSGSYEQYF. DNA of the CDR3: TGTGCCAGCAGCCAATTCAAAAATAGCGGAAGCTACGAGCAGTACTTC. This chain connects TRBV5-4 to TRBJ2-7, with D maybe TRBD2 (6 bases). Trimming pared 4 bases from V and 3 bases from J, leaving 20 bases between. Germline lookup yields CDR1 SGHNT and CDR2 YYREEE (reference sequence). The CDR3 runs to 16 residues.

The chain carries TRBV18 and TRBJ2-2; possible D gene TRBD1, 6 bases. V shed 1 base and J shed 6 bases, with 18 bases lying between them. Germline V lookup: CDR1 KGHSH, CDR2 LQKENI. The CDR3 extends over 17 amino acids. DNA for the CDR3: TGTGCCAGCTCACCACAAGTACAGGGAGTCTTCGCCGGGGAGCTGTTTTTT. Its translation is CASSPQVQGVFAGELFF. Full variable domain (missing parts from reference TRBV18 and TRBJ2-2): NAGVMQNPRHLVRRRGQEARLRCSPMKGHSHVYWYRQLPEEGLKFMVYLQKENIIDESGMPKERFSAEFPKEGPSILRIQQVVRGDSAAYFCASSPQVQGVFAGELFFGEGSRLTVL.

The rearrangement links TRBV5-1 to TRBJ2-5; TRBD2 agrees at 10 bases. The J call may be mistaken, given a closer DNA end match to TRBJ2-7. The CDR3 sequence is 15 residues long. Germline CDR1 SGHRS, CDR2 YFSETQ. CDR3 DNA sequence: TGCGCCAGCAGCTCGGCGGGACTAGCGTCCTACGAGCAGTACTTC. Translating it yields CASSSAGLASYEQYF.

The CDR3 nucleotides read TGTGCCAGCAGCTTACTAGATCGGCTAGCAAGCACAGATACGCAGTATTTT. This gives the protein CASSLLDRLASTDTQYF. The rearrangement links TRBV13 to TRBJ2-3, with D possibly matching TRBD2 (5 bases). V was pared by 2 bases and J by 0 bases, with 15 bases between. Per germline, CDR1 PRHDT and CDR2 FYEKMQ (reference sequence). This CDR3 comprises 17 residues.

The chain has TRBV10-3 and TRBJ1-1; 11 bases are a match to TRBD1. This CDR3 region has 14 residues. Trimming at V came to 5 bases and at J to 5 bases, leaving 4 bases not matched to a gene. Germline lookup yields CDR1 ENHRY and CDR2 SYGVKD. CDR3 residues: CAISPGTGGTEAFF. As DNA, the CDR3 is TGTGCCATCAGTCCCGGGACAGGGGGGACTGAAGCTTTCTTT.

The CDR3 is CASSPTSGTTDTQYF. The CDR3, as DNA: TGTGCCAGCAGCCCCACTAGCGGAACCACAGATACGCAGTATTTT. The chain joins TRBV5-6 to TRBJ2-3, with 8 nucleotides matching TRBD2. The CDR3 loop spans 15 amino acids. After removal of 4 bases from V and 2 bases from J, the junction contained 6 bases not matched to a gene. In germline, CDR1 is SGHDT, CDR2 YYEEEE.

The chain carries TRBV2 and TRBJ2-7, with D possibly TRBD1 on 6 matching bases. Germline V CDR1 and CDR2: SNHLY, FYNNEI. The V gene lost 6 bases and the J gene lost 1 base, with 22 bases spanning the gap. This CDR3 is built from 17 residues. In DNA form, the CDR3 reads TGTGCCAGCAGAGCCTCCCCGAGGGGACAAGCTTCCTACGAGCAGTACTTC. It codes for CASRASPRGQASYEQYF.

The chain has TRBV28 and TRBJ1-5, with TRBD1 matching 8 bases. The CDR3 totals 16 residues. Germline V gene sequence: CDR1 MDHEN, CDR2 SYDVKM. J lost 1 base, V lost 7 bases, and 9 bases had no gene match. Here the CDR3 reads CASMRQGAVSNQPQHF. CDR3 sequence (DNA): TGTGCCAGCATGCGGCAGGGGGCCGTAAGCAATCAGCCCCAGCATTTT.

The chain has TRBV19 and TRBJ2-3, with TRBD2 identical over 8 bases. This CDR3 is built from 15 residues. Germline CDR1 is LNHDA and CDR2 is SQIVND (reference sequence). Trimming removed 6 bases from V and 5 bases from J; junction bases left unmatched: 10. This CDR3 is CASRRNSGVGDTQYF. CDR3 nucleotide sequence: TGTGCCAGTAGGCGTAATAGCGGGGTCGGAGATACGCAGTATTTT.

The chain joins TRBV11-2 to TRBJ2-5; weak D call: TRBD1 (5 bases). V was clipped by 5 bases and J by 7 bases, with 20 bases between them. From germline, CDR1 is SGHAT and CDR2 FQNNGV. This CDR3 is 15 amino acids long. The DNA for the CDR3 is TGTGCCAGCAGCCTAGTGCCGCCGGGCCAGGGGACCCAGTACTTC. Residues: CASSLVPPGQGTQYF.

The chain is built from TRBV7-2 and TRBJ2-7, with 9 bases fitting TRBD2. The CDR3 runs 16 residues. The V gene's germline CDR1 is SGHTA and CDR2 FQGNSA. V shed 5 bases, J shed 3 bases, and the junction held 11 bases outside the gene matches. The CDR3 sequence is CASSPHPGLADYEQYF. The CDR3 DNA reads TGTGCCAGCAGCCCACACCCGGGACTAGCAGACTACGAGCAGTACTTC.

This sequence joins TRBV9 and TRBJ2-1; 15 nucleotides line up with TRBD2. CDR1 SGDLS and CDR2 YYNGEE come from the germline V gene. Losses at the gene ends were 3 bases for V and 8 bases for J; bases not matched to a gene: 12. The CDR3 consists of 18 residues. CDR3 protein: CASSGRTSGGALGDEQFF. The CDR3 DNA reads TGTGCCAGCAGCGGACGGACTAGCGGGGGGGCCCTAGGCGATGAGCAGTTCTTC. Full variable domain (missing parts from reference TRBV9 and TRBJ2-1): DSGVTQTPKHLITATGQRVTLRCSPRSGDLSVYWYQQSLDQGLQFLIQYYNGEERAKGNILERFSAQQFPDLHSELNLSSLELGDSALYFCASSGRTSGGALGDEQFFGPGTRLTVL.

The chain combines TRBV6-5 with TRBJ2-7; possible D gene TRBD1, 6 bases. V gave up 0 bases and J gave up 7 bases, with 19 bases separating them. The CDR3 sequence is 16 residues long. CDR1 is MNHEY and CDR2 is SVGAGI in the germline V gene. CDR3 sequence reads: CASSYSGRGYPGEQYF. The CDR3 DNA is TGTGCCAGCAGTTACTCGGGAAGGGGGTACCCTGGGGAGCAGTACTTC.

CDR3 region: CASTLGPGSPYEQYF. CDR3 in DNA: TGTGCCAGCACCCTGGGGCCAGGATCTCCCTACGAGCAGTACTTC. The chain carries TRBV6-5 and TRBJ2-7; perhaps TRBD1 as D (5 bases). V shed 7 bases and J shed 2 bases, with 18 bases lying between them. There are 15 residues in the CDR3. From germline, CDR1 is MNHEY and CDR2 SVGAGI.

The chain combines TRBV28 with TRBJ1-6; D unclear. Trimming removed 3 bases from V and 3 bases from J, with 9 bases in between. This CDR3 has 15 amino acids. Germline CDR1 MDHEN, CDR2 SYDVKM. The CDR3 spells CASSLSSFYNSPLHF. The CDR3 coding sequence is TGTGCCAGCAGTTTGAGTAGCTTCTATAATTCACCCCTCCACTTT.

This clone came up once. The V call is TRBV12-2, the J call TRBJ1-1; the D call TRBD1 from the table was never checked on the DNA. TRBV12-2 is noted as a pseudogene. The CDR3 runs 13 residues. The CDR3 is CASRDQGASEAFF. The CDR3 nucleotides are TGTGCAAGTCGCGATCAGGGGGCCTCTGAAGCTTTCTTT.

This rearrangement joins TRBV13 to TRBJ2-3; TRBD2 matches 8 bases. V was pared by 4 bases and J by 0 bases, with 6 bases of the junction left unmatched. Germline CDR1 is PRHDT and CDR2 is FYEKMQ (reference sequence). The CDR3 has 16 residues. The CDR3 sequence: CASSYQRGSSTDTQYF. DNA for the CDR3: TGTGCCAGCAGCTATCAGCGGGGGTCTAGCACAGATACGCAGTATTTT. The full variable domain, rest sourced from reference TRBV13 and TRBJ2-3, is AAGVIQSPRHLIKEKRETATLKCYPIPRHDTVYWYQQGPGQDPQFLISFYEKMQSDKGSIPDRFSAQQFSDYHSELNMSSLELGDSALYFCASSYQRGSSTDTQYFGPGTRLTVL.

The chain has TRBV9 and TRBJ2-3; D gene uncertain. There are 12 residues in the CDR3. Germline CDR1 and CDR2: SGDLS and YYNGEE. V was pared by 4 bases and J by 6 bases, with 9 bases between. CDR3 loop: CASSLYRDTQYF. CDR3 DNA: TGTGCCAGCAGCCTGTACCGGGATACGCAGTATTTT. Full variable domain (rest looked up from reference TRBV9 and TRBJ2-3): DSGVTQTPKHLITATGQRVTLRCSPRSGDLSVYWYQQSLDQGLQFLIQYYNGEERAKGNILERFSAQQFPDLHSELNLSSLELGDSALYFCASSLYRDTQYFGPGTRLTVL.